The present entry profiles one TCR beta chain with its context. One junction end disagrees with the germline gene, perhaps due to a read error. The CDR3 covers 14 residues. Germline-derived CDR1 and CDR2 are SEHNR and FQNEAQ (reference sequence). The primer mix had 60 Vbeta and 13 Jbeta primers. The method was immunoSEQ multiplex PCR; TCRdb's version includes in-frame clones alone and lacks a portion of them. The data hold about 170,000 clones, with around 80% observed a single time. The sample is drawn from a study of cytomegalovirus exposure and HLA in healthy donors. The sequencing input was PBMCs. The source is a woman aged 50 to 65 in good health and CMV-seropositive. The V gene is TRBV7-9, the J gene TRBJ1-1; D gene uncertain. CDR3 residues: CSSSLTGKNTEAFF. The DNA of the CDR3 is TGTTCCAGCAGCTTAACGGGGAAGAACACTGAAGCTTTCTTT. Variable domain in full (rest from reference TRBV7-9 and TRBJ1-1): DTGVSQNPRHKITKRGQNVTFRCDPISEHNRLYWYRQTLGQGPEFLTYFQNEAQLEKSRLLSDRFSAERPKGSFSTLEIQRTEQGDSAMYLCSSSLTGKNTEAFFGQGTRLTVV.